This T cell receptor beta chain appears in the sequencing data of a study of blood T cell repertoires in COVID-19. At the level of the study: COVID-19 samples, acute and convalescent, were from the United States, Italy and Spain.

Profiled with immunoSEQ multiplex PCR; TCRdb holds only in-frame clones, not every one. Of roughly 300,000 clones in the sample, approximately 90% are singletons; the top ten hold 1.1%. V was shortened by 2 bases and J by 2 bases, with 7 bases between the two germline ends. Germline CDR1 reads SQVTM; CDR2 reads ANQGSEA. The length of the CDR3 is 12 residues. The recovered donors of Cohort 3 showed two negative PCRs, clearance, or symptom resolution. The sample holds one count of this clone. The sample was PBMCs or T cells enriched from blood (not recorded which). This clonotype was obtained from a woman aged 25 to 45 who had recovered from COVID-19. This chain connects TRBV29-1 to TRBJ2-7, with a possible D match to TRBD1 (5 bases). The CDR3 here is CSVETGAYEQYF. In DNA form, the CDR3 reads TGCAGCGTTGAAACAGGAGCCTACGAGCAGTACTTC.